This paragraph covers one T cell receptor (beta chain) sequence. In the authors' workflow: Nucleated cell counts were estimated from reference gene primer amplification. Some clones are missing from TCRdb's copy, which holds only in-frame ones; the method was immunoSEQ multiplex PCR. Clone size and V and J calls were adopted from that table, with D and trimming inferred from the DNA. Among 250,000 or so clones listed, roughly 85% were seen once. The entry originates in a study of blood T cell repertoires in COVID-19. Overall study: PBMCs, B-cell-depleted T cells, or T cells provided the cDNA or gDNA that made up the material.

Trimming stripped 10 bases from V and 2 bases from J, with 17 bases between. The CDR3 has 14 amino acids. Germline CDR1 is SEHNR and CDR2 is FQNEAQ (reference sequence). The clonotype comes from a woman younger than 35 with acute or convalescent COVID-19. This chain links TRBV7-9 with TRBJ2-5, with a weak D call TRBD2 (6 bases). The sample taken for sequencing was peripheral blood. CDR3 protein: CAITGDSGQETQYF. The CDR3, as DNA: TGTGCCATAACGGGAGATTCGGGACAAGAGACCCAGTACTTC.